This T cell receptor (beta chain) was identified in a study of CD8 T cells in ankylosing spondylitis. The CDR3 has 13 residues. Germline CDR1 reads SGHVS; CDR2 reads FQNEAQ. The ends were cut back, 3 bases at V and 8 bases at J, with 13 bases in the middle. By quantitative 5'-RACE with molecular barcodes, the TCR beta libraries were made. Using its own MiXCR run on the 5' RACE reads, TCRdb lists one record per CDR3 protein. Of about 170,000 distinct CDR3 sequences in the sample, approximately 20% were seen once. General observations from the study: From matched ankylosing spondylitis synovial fluid, disease-linked clones were reportedly recovered at significantly enriched levels. Seemingly characteristic of ankylosing spondylitis blood was a TCR beta motif consisting of about 8 highly homologous variants.

Worth noting for this clonotype: The antigen is undetermined.

The sample comprised blood, either unsorted or a sorted T cell fraction (not recorded which). J is TRBJ1-2 and V is TRBV7-8; TRBD1 might be the D (5 bases). This TCR derives from a male donor with ankylosing spondylitis or in good health (not recorded which). CDR3 DNA sequence: TGTGCCAGCAGCTTCTCAGGGTCGGGCGGCTACACCTTC. Protein: CASSFSGSGGYTF.